This note documents a single TCR beta chain sequence. Its cognate antigen is unknown. The PCR had 60 Vbeta and 13 Jbeta primers. Per the authors' pipeline: Unique TCR beta chains totaled 80 million to 100 million in a later count, with roughly 11 million of them shared. The table came from immunoSEQ multiplex PCR; TCRdb's copy has only in-frame clones and leaves some out. D and trimming come from the DNA, and the V and J calls and clone size come from that table. Altogether some 170,000 clones are present, roughly 76% being singletons, with the ten largest covering 4.9%. The sample originates from a study of cytomegalovirus exposure and HLA in healthy donors. Study outcomes and limitations: In an earlier analysis, productive rearrangement rates for most beta V segments clustered near 87% or 30%.

V lost 0 bases to trimming and J lost 3 bases; unmatched junction nucleotides: 2. This CDR3 has 16 residues. The germline V gene has CDR1 MNHEY and CDR2 SVGAGI. This rearrangement joins TRBV6-5 to TRBJ2-2, with 9 bases fitting TRBD2. This clonotype was sampled from a young woman in good health and CMV-seropositive. The material sequenced was PBMCs. The CDR3 coding sequence is TGTGCCAGCAGTTACTCGCGGGGGGGCCACACCGGGGAGCTGTTTTTT. Translated: CASSYSRGGHTGELFF.